This passage covers 25 T cell receptor beta chains from one sample sequenced in a study of T cell responses to AZD1222 COVID-19 vaccine. Assay: immunoSEQ multiplex PCR; the TCRdb copy retains only in-frame clones and omits some. This sample has 130,000 to 150,000 clones, with under 95% found just once. The sample in question was peripheral blood, obtained on day 0 of AZD1222 vaccination. Source of these receptors: an adult in good health.

The CDR3 spells CAISESAFSNTGELFF. The CDR3 DNA sequence: TGTGCCATCAGTGAGTCGGCGTTTTCGAACACCGGGGAGCTGTTTTTT. The genes are TRBV10-3 and TRBJ2-2; the D is unclear. Germline V gives CDR1 ENHRY, CDR2 SYGVKD. V was pared by 0 bases and J by 0 bases, with 8 bases between. This CDR3 is 16 amino acids long.

V gene TRBV6-5 combines with J gene TRBJ2-1; 14 bases are shared with TRBD2. This CDR3 region has 15 residues. In germline, CDR1 is MNHEY, CDR2 SVGAGI. J lost 8 bases, V lost 8 bases, and 8 bases had no gene match. CDR3 sequence (DNA): TGTGCCAGCCCGAAGGGACTAGCGGGAGACTATGAGCAGTTCTTC. This encodes CASPKGLAGDYEQFF.

CDR3 in amino acids: CACRDWPQETQYF. CDR3 nucleotides: TGTGCCTGTAGGGACTGGCCTCAAGAGACCCAGTACTTC. The rearrangement joins TRBV30 to TRBJ2-5; D perhaps matches TRBD2 (6 bases). This CDR3 comprises 13 residues. Looked up from germline, CDR1 is GTSNPN and CDR2 is SVGIG (reference sequence). V lost 6 bases to trimming and J lost 2 bases, with 13 bases between them. Full variable domain (remainder filled in from reference TRBV30 and TRBJ2-5): SQTIHQWPATLVQPVGSPLSLECTVEGTSNPNLYWYRQAAGRGLQLLFYSVGIGQISSEVPQNLSASRPQDRQFILSSKKLLLSDSGFYLCACRDWPQETQYFGPGTRLLVL.

The chain is built from TRBV4-1 and TRBJ2-7; TRBD1 aligns across 11 bases. Trimming at V came to 4 bases and at J to 2 bases, leaving 1 base not matched to a gene. The CDR3 is 14 amino acids. Germline-derived CDR1 and CDR2 are MGHRA and YSYEKL. CDR3 in amino acids: CASSRTGGAYEQYF. The CDR3 DNA is TGCGCCAGCAGCCGGACAGGGGGCGCCTACGAGCAGTACTTC.

The DNA for the CDR3 is TGTGCCAGCAGTCCTAGGTTGGGAAATCAGCCCCAGCATTTT. Protein sequence: CASSPRLGNQPQHF. This chain joins TRBV28 and TRBJ1-5; D not certain. CDR3 length: 14 amino acids. Trimming cost V 5 bases and J 4 bases, with 12 bases left between them. In germline, CDR1 is MDHEN, CDR2 SYDVKM.

The chain links TRBV5-1 to TRBJ2-7, with 12 positions matching TRBD2. The CDR3 is made up of 14 amino acids. Germline values: CDR1 SGHRS, CDR2 YFSETQ. V lost 1 base and J lost 4; bases outside the gene matches: 0. The CDR3 protein is CASSLTSGRYEQYF. The CDR3 coding sequence is TGCGCCAGCAGCTTGACTAGCGGGAGGTACGAGCAGTACTTC. The full variable domain, its missing parts supplied by reference TRBV5-1 and TRBJ2-7, is KAGVTQTPRYLIKTRGQQVTLSCSPISGHRSVSWYQQTPGQGLQFLFEYFSETQRNKGNFPGRFSGRQFSNSRSEMNVSTLELGDSALYLCASSLTSGRYEQYFGPGTRLTVT.

This clone occurred a few times. This sequence joins TRBV5-1 and TRBJ1-6; D gene uncertain. Trimming shortened V by 1 base and J by 7 bases, and 12 bases separated the two germline ends. Per germline, CDR1 SGHRS and CDR2 YFSETQ. The CDR3 loop spans 15 amino acids. The CDR3 coding sequence is TGCGCCAGCAGCTTGAATGGGCAGTCGAATTCACCCCTCCACTTT. Its protein product is CASSLNGQSNSPLHF.

This chain uses TRBV27 with TRBJ1-5, with D possibly matching TRBD1 (5 bases). The germline CDR1 and CDR2 sequences are MNHEY and SMNVEV (reference sequence). The CDR3 runs to 14 residues. V lost 7 bases, J lost 7 bases, and 17 bases lay in between. CDR3 bases: TGTGCCAGCAATCCCCACGGAGGGGACCAGCCCCAGCATTTT. It is translated as CASNPHGGDQPQHF.

A word on this clone: One end of the junction varies from germline; a read error may be responsible. The chain carries TRBV29-1 and TRBJ2-7, with a tentative D call TRBD2 (6 bases). Germline-derived CDR1 and CDR2 are SQVTM and ANQGSEA. The CDR3 spans 16 residues. The CDR3 DNA follows: TGCAGCGTCGAAGGGGCTAGCGACCAGAGAAGCTACGAGCAGTACTTC. This encodes CSVEGASDQRSYEQYF.

V gene TRBV9 combines with J gene TRBJ1-2; perhaps TRBD1 as D (6 bases). The germline V gene encodes CDR1 SGDLS and CDR2 YYNGEE. V lost 0 bases and J 5 bases, leaving 8 bases between the germline ends. The CDR3 extends over 13 amino acids. CDR3 sequence reads: CASSVGGGYGYTF. DNA of the CDR3: TGTGCCAGCAGCGTAGGAGGGGGGTATGGCTACACCTTC. The whole variable domain, filled in from reference TRBV9 and TRBJ1-2, reads DSGVTQTPKHLITATGQRVTLRCSPRSGDLSVYWYQQSLDQGLQFLIQYYNGEERAKGNILERFSAQQFPDLHSELNLSSLELGDSALYFCASSVGGGYGYTFGSGTRLTVV.

This clone has just one count. The chain joins TRBV28 to TRBJ1-2, with TRBD1 matching over 12 bases. CDR3 length: 18 amino acids. Trimming took 10 bases from V and 0 from J; bases not matched to a gene: 15. In germline, CDR1 is MDHEN, CDR2 SYDVKM. The CDR3 nucleotides read TGTGCCACCCTAAGCCGGGACAGGGGGCGAAGGGCTAACTATGGCTACACCTTC. Amino acid sequence: CATLSRDRGRRANYGYTF.

The chain joins TRBV28 to TRBJ1-6, with a tentative D call TRBD1 (6 bases). The CDR3 contains 15 residues. CDR1 MDHEN and CDR2 SYDVKM come from the germline V gene. With 6 bases removed from V and 8 bases from J, the gap between germline ends came to 17 bases. This CDR3 reads CASSLQGRGDSPLHF. DNA for the CDR3: TGTGCCAGCAGCCTACAGGGACGGGGAGATTCACCCCTCCACTTT.

The J gene is TRBJ1-2, the V gene TRBV6-1; D ambiguous. The CDR3 has 13 residues. The V gene lost 1 base and the J gene lost 8 bases, with 11 bases spanning the gap. Germline CDR1 and CDR2: MNHNS and SASEGT. DNA for the CDR3: TGTGCCAGCAGTGAAGGTCGGCCCTGGGGCTACACCTTC. Encoded protein: CASSEGRPWGYTF.

The CDR3 DNA sequence: TGCGCCAGCAGCTTCGACGCGAGGGATGAAAAACTGTTTTTT. Residues: CASSFDARDEKLFF. The chain joins TRBV5-1 to TRBJ1-4; D not resolved. The CDR3 extends over 14 amino acids. The V and J ends lost 2 bases and 6 bases respectively, with 11 bases between them. CDR1 is SGHRS and CDR2 is YFSETQ in the germline V gene.

This clone was detected only a few times. CDR3 protein: CASSTTGTNYGYTF. For the CDR3, the DNA is TGTGCCAGCAGTACGACAGGGACTAACTATGGCTACACCTTC. The V gene is TRBV2, the J gene TRBJ1-2; 7 bases align to TRBD1. The germline CDR1 and CDR2 sequences are SNHLY and FYNNEI. After removal of 5 bases from V and 0 bases from J, the junction contained 3 bases not matched to a gene. The CDR3 is 14 amino acids.

The genes are TRBV14 and TRBJ1-3; D is perhaps TRBD1 (5 bases). Trimming took off 1 base at V and 11 bases at J, with 18 bases between the two ends. Germline V lookup: CDR1 SGHDN, CDR2 FVKESK. The CDR3 contains 15 residues. The CDR3 region is CASSQAPRTPWAIYF. The CDR3 DNA follows: TGTGCCAGCAGCCAAGCCCCAAGGACACCGTGGGCCATATATTTT.

The V gene is TRBV29-1, the J gene TRBJ2-7, with D tentatively TRBD1 (5 bases). This CDR3 has 12 residues. CDR1 is SQVTM and CDR2 is ANQGSEA in the germline V gene. Trimming took 7 bases from V and 2 from J, leaving 12 bases between them. This CDR3 is CSALKGPYEQYF. CDR3 DNA sequence: TGCAGCGCCCTCAAGGGGCCCTACGAGCAGTACTTC.

The rearrangement links TRBV19 to TRBJ2-7; D is tentatively TRBD1 or TRBD2 (5 bases each). V lost 6 bases, J lost 2 bases, and 20 bases lay in between. Germline CDR1 LNHDA, CDR2 SQIVND (reference sequence). The CDR3 sequence is 16 residues long. The CDR3 DNA sequence: TGTGCCAGTAGCTCGCTTTCAAGGGACGGAACCTACGAGCAGTACTTC. The encoded protein is CASSSLSRDGTYEQYF. Complete variable domain (other parts from reference TRBV19 and TRBJ2-7): DGGITQSPKYLFRKEGQNVTLSCEQNLNHDAMYWYRQDPGQGLRLIYYSQIVNDFQKGDIAEGYSVSREKKESFPLTVTSAQKNPTAFYLCASSSLSRDGTYEQYFGPGTRLTVT.

V is TRBV7-3 and J is TRBJ2-7; 16 bases align to TRBD2. Unmatched junction bases numbered 5, after V lost 6 bases and J lost 6 bases. The CDR3 has 15 amino acids. Germline V gene lookup returns CDR1 SGHTA and CDR2 FQGTGA. This CDR3 is CASSSGTSGRGEQYF. In DNA form, the CDR3 reads TGTGCCAGCAGTTCCGGGACTAGCGGGAGGGGCGAGCAGTACTTC. The whole variable domain, remainder taken from reference TRBV7-3 and TRBJ2-7, is GAGVSQTPSNKVTEKGKYVELRCDPISGHTALYWYRQSLGQGPEFLIYFQGTGAADDSGLPNDRFFAVRPEGSVSTLKIQRTERGDSAVYLCASSSGTSGRGEQYFGPGTRLTVT.

This rearrangement joins TRBV28 to TRBJ1-2; D is possibly TRBD1 (5 bases). CDR3 length: 14 residues. The V end lost 4 bases, the J end lost 4 bases, and 13 bases lay between the germline ends. Germline V gives CDR1 MDHEN, CDR2 SYDVKM. The DNA of the CDR3 is TGTGCCAGCAGTTCGGGGCCCGACAGCTATGGCTACACCTTC. Amino acids: CASSSGPDSYGYTF.

V gene TRBV15 combines with J gene TRBJ1-5; unclear D gene. CDR1 and CDR2 from the germline V gene are LNHNV and YYDKDF (reference sequence). V lost 0 bases, J lost 2 bases, and 17 bases lay in between. The CDR3 has 18 residues. This CDR3 reads CATSRDRRGRYGNQPQHF. CDR3 DNA sequence: TGTGCCACCAGCAGAGATCGACGTGGGCGATATGGCAATCAGCCCCAGCATTTT.

The chain combines TRBV6-6 with TRBJ2-7; 10 positions match TRBD2. Germline lookup yields CDR1 MNHNY and CDR2 SVGAGI (reference sequence). There are 15 residues in the CDR3. Germline trimming cut 6 bases from V and 0 bases from J; bases unmatched to any gene: 5. The CDR3 sequence is CASRPPSGSSYEQYF. The DNA for the CDR3 is TGTGCCAGCAGACCCCCTAGCGGGAGCTCCTACGAGCAGTACTTC.

The V gene is TRBV7-8, the J gene TRBJ1-1, with a weak D call TRBD1 (5 bases). The V end was cut by 1 base, the J end by 0 bases, with 6 bases between. This CDR3 region has 14 residues. CDR1 and CDR2 (germline): SGHVS, FQNEAQ. CDR3 in DNA: TGTGCCAGCAGCTTAGTGGGGCTGAACACTGAAGCTTTCTTT. Its protein is CASSLVGLNTEAFF.

The V gene is TRBV5-8, the J gene TRBJ1-6, with D tentatively TRBD1 (6 bases). CDR1 is SGHTS and CDR2 is YDEGEE in the germline V gene. V shed 3 bases and J shed 7 bases, with 17 bases lying between them. The CDR3 extends over 16 amino acids. Here the CDR3 DNA reads TGTGCCAGCAGCTCCTATGGAGGACAGCCGAATTCACCCCTCCACTTT. It specifies CASSSYGGQPNSPLHF.

This chain uses TRBV27 with TRBJ1-2, with TRBD1 matching 7 bases. J lost 8 bases, V lost 0 bases, and 9 bases had no gene match. The CDR3 runs 15 residues. The germline gives CDR1 MNHEY, CDR2 SMNVEV (reference sequence). The CDR3 protein is CASSLSAGGVWGYTF. The CDR3 DNA reads as TGTGCCAGCAGTTTATCGGCAGGGGGGGTATGGGGCTACACCTTC.